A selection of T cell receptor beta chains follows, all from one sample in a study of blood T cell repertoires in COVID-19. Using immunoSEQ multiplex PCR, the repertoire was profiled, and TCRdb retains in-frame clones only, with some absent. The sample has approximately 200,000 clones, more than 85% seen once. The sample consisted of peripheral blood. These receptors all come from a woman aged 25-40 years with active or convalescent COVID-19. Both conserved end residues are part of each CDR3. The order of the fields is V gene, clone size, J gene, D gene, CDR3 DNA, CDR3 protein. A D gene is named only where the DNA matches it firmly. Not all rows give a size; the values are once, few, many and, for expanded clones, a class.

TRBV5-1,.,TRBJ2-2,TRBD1,TGCGCCACCACGACACCACTTACAGGGGGCAACACCGGGGAGCTGTTTTTT,CATTTPLTGGNTGELFF
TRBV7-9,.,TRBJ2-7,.,TGTGCCAGCAGCTTGGGCAGGGCCTACGAGCAGTACTTC,CASSLGRAYEQYF
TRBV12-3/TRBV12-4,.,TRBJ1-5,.,TGTGCCAGCAGTTCCTCACTCAATCAGCCCCAGCATTTT,CASSSSLNQPQHF
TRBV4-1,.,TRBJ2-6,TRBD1,TGCGCCAGCAGCCAAGTTTACAGGGGCATTTCTGGGGCCAACGTCCTGACTTTC,CASSQVYRGISGANVLTF
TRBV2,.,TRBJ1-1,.,TGTGCCAGCAAGGCAGAGGTGGACACTGAAGCTTTCTTT,CASKAEVDTEAFF
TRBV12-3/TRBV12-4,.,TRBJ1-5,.,TGTGCCAGCAGTGCCATCCGAGGGCCCCAGCATTTT,CASSAIRGPQHF
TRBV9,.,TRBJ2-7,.,TGTGCCAGCAGCGTAGAGGGCAGGGGATGGTCCGAGCAGTACTTC,CASSVEGRGWSEQYF
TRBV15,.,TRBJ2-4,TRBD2,TGTGCCACCAGCCGGGACTACAAAGACATTCAGTACTTC,CATSRDYKDIQYF
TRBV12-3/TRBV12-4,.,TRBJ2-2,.,TGTGCCAGCAGTTTAGGGCACGGGGAGCTGTTTTTT,CASSLGHGELFF
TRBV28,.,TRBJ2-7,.,TGTGCCAGCAGCTTGTTATCCTACGAGCAGTACTTC,CASSLLSYEQYF
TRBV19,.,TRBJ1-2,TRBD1,TGTGCCAGTAGCTCCTACCGACAGGGTGTCTATGGCTACACCTTC,CASSSYRQGVYGYTF
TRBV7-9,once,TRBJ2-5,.,TGTGCCAGCAGCTTCCGGGGGAGTAGGGAGACCCAGTACTTC,CASSFRGSRETQYF
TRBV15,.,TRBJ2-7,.,TGTGCCACCAGCAGAGATTTACGGGACGAGCAGTACTTC,CATSRDLRDEQYF
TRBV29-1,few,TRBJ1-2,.,TGCAGCGTTGAGGGACACCGCTATGGCTACACCTTC,CSVEGHRYGYTF
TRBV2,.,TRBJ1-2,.,TGTGCCAGCAGTGAAGCAGACAGAATCTATGGCTACACCTTC,CASSEADRIYGYTF
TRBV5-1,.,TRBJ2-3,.,TGCGCCAGCAGCCGACAGTACCAGGCCTCGGGAGTTCCCACAGATACGCAGTATTTT,CASSRQYQASGVPTDTQYF
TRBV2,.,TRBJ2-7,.,TGTGCCAGCAAAAGGGAGTTGAACGAGCAGTACTTC,CASKRELNEQYF
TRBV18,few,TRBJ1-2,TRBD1,TGTGCCAGCTCAGGCGGGACAGGGGCGCATGGCTACACCTTC,CASSGGTGAHGYTF
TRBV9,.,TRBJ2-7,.,TGTGCCAGCAGCCCCCGAGGGCAGAATCCCTACGAGCAGTACTTC,CASSPRGQNPYEQYF
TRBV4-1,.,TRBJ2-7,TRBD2,TGCGCCAGCAGCCAAGTGACTAGCGGTACCTACGAGCAGTACTTC,CASSQVTSGTYEQYF
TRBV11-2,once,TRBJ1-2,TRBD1,TGTGCCAGCAGCCCGGACAGGGGTCGAGAGGGCTACACCTTC,CASSPDRGREGYTF
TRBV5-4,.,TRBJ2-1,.,TGTGCCAGCAGCTTGGACCCTAATCAAGCCTACAATGAGCAGTTCTTC,CASSLDPNQAYNEQFF
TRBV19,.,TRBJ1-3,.,TGTGCCAGTAGTATAGCCAGGGGAACTGGAAACACCATATATTTT,CASSIARGTGNTIYF
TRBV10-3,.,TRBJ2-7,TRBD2,TGTGCCATCAGTCGACTAGCGGGAGCGTACGAGCAGTACTTC,CAISRLAGAYEQYF
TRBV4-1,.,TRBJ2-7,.,TGCGCCAGCAGCCAAGGGCAGGGGTTCTACGAGCAGTACTTC,CASSQGQGFYEQYF
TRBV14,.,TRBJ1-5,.,TGTGCCAGCAGCCGCGACAAGCTCAATCAGCCCCAGCATTTT,CASSRDKLNQPQHF
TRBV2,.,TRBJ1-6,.,TGTGCCAGCAGCCCGACAGCCTATAATTCACCCCTCCACTTT,CASSPTAYNSPLHF
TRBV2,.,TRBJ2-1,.,TGTGCCAGCAGCGCTCCGACTGATAGCTCCTACAATGAGCAGTTCTTC,CASSAPTDSSYNEQFF
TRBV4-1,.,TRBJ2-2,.,TGCGCCAGCAGCCCTTCGAACACCGGGGAGCTGTTTTTT,CASSPSNTGELFF
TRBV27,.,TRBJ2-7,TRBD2,TGTGCCAGCAGTTTAGGGCGGGGGATAGGCGAGCAGTACTTC,CASSLGRGIGEQYF
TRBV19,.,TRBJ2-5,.,TGTGCCAGTAGTATCAAAGAGACCCAGTACTTC,CASSIKETQYF
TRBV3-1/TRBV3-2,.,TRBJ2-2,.,TGTGCCAGCAGCCAATGGCTTAACACCGGGGAGCTGTTTTTT,CASSQWLNTGELFF
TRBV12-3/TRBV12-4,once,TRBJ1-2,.,TGTGCCAGCAGTTTACCGTCAGGGGATGGCTACACCTTC,CASSLPSGDGYTF
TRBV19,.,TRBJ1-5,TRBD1,TGTGCCAGTATCGGGGGACAGACTTCTAGCAATCAGCCCCAGCATTTT,CASIGGQTSSNQPQHF
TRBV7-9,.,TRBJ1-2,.,TGTGCCAGCAGCATAAGGGGTTTGGAAAACTATGGCTACACCTTC,CASSIRGLENYGYTF